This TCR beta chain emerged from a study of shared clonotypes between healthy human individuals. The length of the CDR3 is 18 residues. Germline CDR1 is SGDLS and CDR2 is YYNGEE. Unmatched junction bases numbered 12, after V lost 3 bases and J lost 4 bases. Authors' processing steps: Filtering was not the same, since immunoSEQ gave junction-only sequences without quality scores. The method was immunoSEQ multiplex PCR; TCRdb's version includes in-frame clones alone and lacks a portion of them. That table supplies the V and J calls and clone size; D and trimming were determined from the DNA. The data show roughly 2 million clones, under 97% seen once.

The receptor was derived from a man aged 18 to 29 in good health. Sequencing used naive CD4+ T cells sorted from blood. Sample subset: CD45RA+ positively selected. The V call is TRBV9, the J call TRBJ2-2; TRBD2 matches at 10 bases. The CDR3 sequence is CASSGSGRAEVSTGELFF. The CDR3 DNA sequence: TGTGCCAGCAGCGGAAGCGGGAGGGCCGAAGTAAGCACCGGGGAGCTGTTTTTT. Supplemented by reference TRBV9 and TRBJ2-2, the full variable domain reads DSGVTQTPKHLITATGQRVTLRCSPRSGDLSVYWYQQSLDQGLQFLIQYYNGEERAKGNILERFSAQQFPDLHSELNLSSLELGDSALYFCASSGSGRAEVSTGELFFGEGSRLTVL.